This T cell receptor (beta chain) stems from a study of blood T cell repertoires in COVID-19. Study-wide background: The samples span acute and convalescent COVID-19 from the United States, Italy and Spain. The cDNA or gDNA used as material had been derived from T cells, B-cell-depleted T cells, or PBMCs.

Assay used: immunoSEQ multiplex PCR; TCRdb lists only in-frame clones, some missing. Of roughly 410,000 clones listed, around 87% are singletons. Germline CDR1 and CDR2: GTSNPN and SVGIG (reference sequence). V was cut by 0 bases and J by 8 bases, with 13 bases left in between. This CDR3 has 14 residues. The J gene is TRBJ1-4, the V gene TRBV30; weak D call: TRBD1 (6 bases). The sequence derives from a woman aged 55-69 years with COVID-19, enrolled during active disease. Material: peripheral blood. The CDR3 here is CAWSVGGGNEKLFF. The CDR3 DNA follows: TGTGCCTGGAGTGTAGGGGGAGGGAACGAAAAACTGTTTTTT.